This T cell receptor beta chain was sequenced in a study of post-analysis software for immune sequencing data. Overall study: Progressive-relapsing, secondary progressive and relapsing-remitting multiple sclerosis were among the disease courses included. Study observations and caveats: Five or six TRBV segments were significantly more frequent in patients than in controls. TRBV5-6, TRBV5-1 and TRBV20-1 were among these segments. People with multiple sclerosis had a significantly lower normalized Chao1 diversity than controls did.

The library was made from cDNA and included unique molecular identifiers. Once about 0.85 to 11 million T cells were used, hundreds of thousands of cDNA molecules resulted. TCRdb re-analysed the PCR reads in MiXCR, keeping a single row per CDR3 protein. The sample lists roughly 570,000 distinct CDR3 sequences; around a third were seen once. The V segment lost 5 bases and the J segment 1 base; nucleotides outside the gene matches: 5. The CDR3 loop spans 15 amino acids. Germline V lookup: CDR1 ENHRY, CDR2 SYGVKD. As to this clonotype: No antigen is known for it.

The source material was blood. The rearrangement links TRBV10-3 to TRBJ1-1, with 9 bases that match TRBD1. This TCR was recovered from a girl aged 2-17 years with multiple sclerosis. Here the CDR3 reads CAISPGTGTNTEAFF. The CDR3 DNA reads as TGTGCCATCAGTCCCGGGACAGGGACGAACACTGAAGCTTTCTTT.